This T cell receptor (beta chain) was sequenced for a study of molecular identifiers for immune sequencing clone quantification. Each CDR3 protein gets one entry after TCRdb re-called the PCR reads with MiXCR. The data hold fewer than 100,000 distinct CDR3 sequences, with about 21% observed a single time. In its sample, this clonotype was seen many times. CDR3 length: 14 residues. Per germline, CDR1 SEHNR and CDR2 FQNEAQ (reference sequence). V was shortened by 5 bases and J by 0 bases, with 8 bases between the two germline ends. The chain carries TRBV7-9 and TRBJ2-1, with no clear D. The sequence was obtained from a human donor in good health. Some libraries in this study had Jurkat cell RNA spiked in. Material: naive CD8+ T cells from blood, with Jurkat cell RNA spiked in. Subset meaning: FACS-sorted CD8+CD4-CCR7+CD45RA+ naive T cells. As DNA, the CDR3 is TGTGCCAGCAGCACGGCGAGCTCCTACAATGAGCAGTTCTTC. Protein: CASSTASSYNEQFF.